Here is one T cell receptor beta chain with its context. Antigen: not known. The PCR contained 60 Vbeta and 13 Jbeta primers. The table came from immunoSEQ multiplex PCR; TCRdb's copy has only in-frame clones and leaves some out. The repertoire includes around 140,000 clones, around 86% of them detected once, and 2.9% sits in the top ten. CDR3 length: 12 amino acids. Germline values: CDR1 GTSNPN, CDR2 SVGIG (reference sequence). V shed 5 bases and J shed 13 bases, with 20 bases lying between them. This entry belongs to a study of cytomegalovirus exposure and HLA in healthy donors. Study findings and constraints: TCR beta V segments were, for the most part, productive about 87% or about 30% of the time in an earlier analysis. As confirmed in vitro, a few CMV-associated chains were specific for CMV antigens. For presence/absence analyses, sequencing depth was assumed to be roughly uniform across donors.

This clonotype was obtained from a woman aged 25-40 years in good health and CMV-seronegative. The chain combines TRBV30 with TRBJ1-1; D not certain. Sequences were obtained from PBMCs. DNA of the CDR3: TGTGCCTGGTCCCGGAATCTGGAAGGAGGTTTCTTT. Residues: CAWSRNLEGGFF.